These T cell receptor beta chains were read from a single sample in a study of cytomegalovirus exposure and HLA in healthy donors. Method: immunoSEQ multiplex PCR; TCRdb's copy keeps in-frame clones and lacks some. The sample records 100,000 to 150,000 clones, roughly 78% being singletons. The sequenced sample was PBMCs. These receptors were taken from a man aged 25 to 40 in good health and CMV-seropositive. Both conserved end residues are part of each CDR3. The D gene is left open where the match is weak. Size is stated for part of the rows, as once, few or many counts, or as a class when the clone is expanded.

V	D	size	J	CDR3	DNA
TRBV7-2	TRBD1	-	TRBJ1-2	CASSLATGTVPYGYTF	TGTGCCAGCAGCTTAGCGACCGGGACAGTCCCATATGGCTACACCTTC
TRBV6-1	TRBD2	-	TRBJ2-3	CASSEVWGGGGKDTQYF	TGTGCCAGCAGTGAAGTATGGGGGGGAGGAGGGAAAGATACGCAGTATTTT
TRBV19	TRBD2	once	TRBJ2-2	CASSWTSGNPRELFF	TGTGCCAGTAGTTGGACTAGCGGGAATCCCAGGGAGCTGTTTTTT
TRBV7-9	TRBD1	-	TRBJ1-1	CASSTGQGINTEAFF	TGTGCCAGCAGCACCGGACAGGGGATTAACACTGAAGCTTTCTTT
TRBV6-1	-	-	TRBJ2-6	CASSEEKGTGRFSGANVLTF	TGTGCCAGCAGTGAAGAAAAGGGAACAGGGAGATTCTCTGGGGCCAACGTCCTGACTTTC
TRBV4-3	TRBD2	-	TRBJ2-2	CASSQSPSGNLNTGELFF	TGCGCCAGCAGCCAATCACCTAGCGGCAACCTGAACACCGGGGAGCTGTTTTTT
TRBV2	-	-	TRBJ2-1	CASPEGSRRTNEQFF	TGTGCCAGCCCGGAGGGGTCCAGGAGGACTAATGAGCAGTTCTTC
TRBV30	TRBD2	-	TRBJ2-2	CAWKGDWASGRRGNTGELFF	TGTGCCTGGAAGGGGGACTGGGCTAGCGGGAGACGAGGGAACACCGGGGAGCTGTTTTTT
TRBV7-2	-	-	TRBJ2-3	CASSSQGPPFFTDTQYF	TGTGCCAGCAGCTCACAGGGCCCCCCTTTCTTCACAGATACGCAGTATTTT
TRBV6-1	-	few	TRBJ1-2	CASSPLGGYDGYTF	TGTGCCAGCAGTCCTCTAGGGGGTTACGATGGCTACACCTTC
TRBV14	-	-	TRBJ2-7	CASSQGAGSSYEQYF	TGTGCCAGCAGCCAAGGGGCGGGGAGCTCCTACGAGCAGTACTTC
TRBV9	TRBD1	-	TRBJ2-1	CASSGDMDPRGHEQFF	TGTGCCAGCAGCGGTGATATGGACCCAAGGGGGCATGAGCAGTTCTTC
TRBV29-1	TRBD1	-	TRBJ2-7	CSVEERTGGPYEQYF	TGCAGCGTTGAAGAGAGGACAGGGGGCCCCTACGAGCAGTACTTC
TRBV27	TRBD1	-	TRBJ1-5	CASSPGQGASWRQPQHF	TGTGCCAGCAGCCCTGGACAGGGGGCCTCGTGGAGGCAGCCCCAGCATTTT
TRBV10-3	TRBD1	-	TRBJ1-1	CAIRPGQGGKTEAFF	TGTGCCATCAGGCCGGGACAGGGGGGGAAAACTGAAGCTTTCTTT
TRBV30	TRBD1	-	TRBJ1-1	CAWRGQVNTEAFF	TGTGCCTGGAGAGGACAGGTGAACACTGAAGCTTTCTTT
TRBV28	-	-	TRBJ1-4	CASKGGANEKLFF	TGTGCCAGCAAGGGGGGGGCTAATGAAAAACTGTTTTTT
TRBV6-5	TRBD1	-	TRBJ2-7	CASSYLQGSSNEQYF	TGTGCCAGCAGTTACTTACAGGGGTCTTCCAACGAGCAGTACTTC
TRBV27	-	once	TRBJ1-3	CAIPPRVVDGNTIYF	TGTGCCATCCCCCCCCGGGTCGTAGACGGAAACACCATATATTTT
TRBV2	-	-	TRBJ1-4	CASSEQGYDEKLFF	TGTGCCAGCAGCGAACAGGGTTACGATGAAAAACTGTTTTTT
TRBV11-3	-	-	TRBJ2-1	CASSSSPRYEQFF	TGTGCCAGCAGCTCGTCCCCGCGGTATGAGCAGTTCTTC
TRBV30	TRBD2	-	TRBJ2-1	CAGEGNEQFF	TGTGCCGGGGAGGGGAATGAGCAGTTCTTC
TRBV27	-	-	TRBJ2-1	CASTLILGGDNEQFF	TGTGCCAGCACCCTAATTCTCGGCGGGGACAATGAGCAGTTCTTC
TRBV13	-	-	TRBJ1-1	CASSRTRNTEAFF	TGTGCCAGCAGCCGCACACGGAACACTGAAGCTTTCTTT
TRBV6-5	-	-	TRBJ1-1	CASSYSSRVWDTEAFF	TGTGCCAGCAGTTACTCATCCCGGGTATGGGACACTGAAGCTTTCTTT
TRBV6-1	-	-	TRBJ1-3	CASSALTVSGNTIYF	TGTGCCAGCAGTGCCTTGACAGTGTCTGGAAACACCATATATTTT
TRBV30	TRBD2	-	TRBJ2-3	CAWSRLAGSTDTQYF	TGTGCCTGGAGTAGGCTAGCGGGAAGCACAGATACGCAGTATTTT
TRBV7-2	TRBD2	-	TRBJ2-1	CASSLEGTSGRFYNEQFF	TGTGCCAGCAGCTTAGAGGGGACTAGCGGGAGGTTTTACAATGAGCAGTTCTTC
TRBV4-3	TRBD2	-	TRBJ2-3	CASSQAGTSGTHTQYF	TGCGCCAGCAGCCAAGCAGGGACTAGCGGGACTCATACGCAGTATTTT
TRBV27	-	-	TRBJ1-5	CASSLSWGERNQPQHF	TGTGCCAGCAGTTTATCGTGGGGGGAACGTAATCAGCCCCAGCATTTT
TRBV6-1	-	-	TRBJ2-3	CASRDYYTDTQYF	TGTGCCAGCAGGGACTACTACACAGATACGCAGTATTTT
TRBV5-1	TRBD2	-	TRBJ2-5	CASSPSGTSGFGETQYF	TGCGCCAGCAGCCCGTCCGGGACTAGCGGTTTTGGGGAGACCCAGTACTTC
TRBV6-5	-	-	TRBJ1-5	CASSLTGGNQPQHF	TGTGCCAGCAGTTTAACTGGAGGTAATCAGCCCCAGCATTTT
TRBV11-2	-	once	TRBJ2-3	CASSLDYRRAFPSSTDTQYF	TGTGCCAGCAGCTTAGATTACCGGCGGGCTTTCCCCTCTAGCACAGATACGCAGTATTTT
TRBV6-6	-	-	TRBJ1-4	CASRSREGTNEKLFF	TGTGCCAGCAGATCCCGGGAGGGGACTAATGAAAAACTGTTTTTT
TRBV27	-	-	TRBJ2-7	CAISQGPVGEQYF	TGTGCCATCTCCCAGGGGCCTGTGGGTGAGCAGTACTTC
TRBV4-1	TRBD2	-	TRBJ2-7	CASSRSSSGSTYEQYF	TGCGCCAGCAGCCGATCCTCTAGCGGGAGTACTTACGAGCAGTACTTC
TRBV28	-	-	TRBJ1-4	CASSPRHESATNEKLFF	TGTGCCAGCAGTCCGAGACACGAATCTGCAACTAATGAAAAACTGTTTTTT
TRBV30	-	few	TRBJ1-1	CAWTGIANTEAFF	TGTGCCTGGACCGGAATAGCGAACACTGAAGCTTTCTTT
TRBV7-2	TRBD1	-	TRBJ2-7	CASSLGRDRVSYEQYF	TGTGCCAGCAGCTTAGGCAGGGACAGGGTCTCCTACGAGCAGTACTTC
TRBV5-4	TRBD2	-	TRBJ2-7	CASSLDLSGSRRGEQYF	TGTGCCAGCAGCTTGGACTTAAGCGGGAGTCGGCGGGGCGAGCAGTACTTC
TRBV6-1	-	-	TRBJ2-6	CASSELNRAGANVLTF	TGTGCCAGCAGTGAACTAAACAGGGCTGGGGCCAACGTCCTGACTTTC
TRBV4-2	TRBD2	-	TRBJ2-7	CASSQDLEAGGNEQYF	TGTGCCAGCAGCCAAGATTTGGAAGCGGGAGGGAACGAGCAGTACTTC
TRBV27	TRBD1	-	TRBJ1-5	CASTRGLGQPQHF	TGTGCCAGCACCAGGGGGCTAGGGCAGCCCCAGCATTTT